The 8 T cell receptor beta chains reported below all come from one sample, sequenced in a study of CD8+ T cells in alopecia areata. As for treatment: oral pan-JAK inhibitor, 5-10 mg twice daily. As the sequencing template, cDNA was produced by extracting RNA and reverse transcribing it. Profiling relied on immunoSEQ multiplex PCR, and the TCRdb table lists in-frame clones only, not all of them. This sample has 200,000 or so clones; about 40% occur once, and the top ten carry roughly 2.8%. This sample comprised CD4+ T cells sorted from blood, obtained at roughly week 36, from a patient treated with tofacitinib. Receptor source: a human donor with alopecia areata.

The CDR3 coding sequence is TGTGCCAGCAGACGCGGGAGGCTAAGCAATGAGCAGTTCTTC. Protein product: CASRRGRLSNEQFF. V is TRBV6-5 and J is TRBJ2-1; 8 nucleotides align to TRBD2. CDR1 MNHEY and CDR2 SVGAGI come from the germline V gene. This CDR3 is 14 amino acids long. Losses at the gene ends were 6 bases for V and 6 bases for J; bases not matched to a gene: 7.

V usage is TRBV5-1 and J usage is TRBJ2-3; TRBD2 agrees at 8 bases. V lost 2 bases and J lost 2; bases outside the gene matches: 7. CDR1 and CDR2 (germline): SGHRS, YFSETQ. This CDR3 contains 16 residues. CDR3 coding DNA: TGCGCCAGCAGCTTAAAAGCGGGAGCGACCACAGATACGCAGTATTTT. It specifies CASSLKAGATTDTQYF.

A word on this clone: This specimen includes other DNA sequences encoding the same CDR3. The chain links TRBV6-5 to TRBJ2-2; D unresolved. The CDR3 runs 13 residues. The germline gives CDR1 MNHEY, CDR2 SVGAGI. Trimming took off 2 bases at V and 3 bases at J, with 4 bases between the two ends. The CDR3 DNA follows: TGTGCCAGCAGTTACAGGGACACCGGGGAGCTGTTTTTT. It translates to CASSYRDTGELFF.

The CDR3 protein is CAWRKIGNTIYF. The CDR3 region has the DNA TGTGCCTGGAGAAAGATCGGAAACACCATATATTTT. The V call is TRBV30, the J call TRBJ1-3; D uncertain. Germline V lookup: CDR1 GTSNPN, CDR2 SVGIG (reference sequence). The V end lost 3 bases, the J end lost 4 bases, and 7 bases lay between the germline ends. This CDR3 spans 12 amino acids.

The rearrangement links TRBV29-1 to TRBJ1-2; D not certain. The CDR3 has 15 amino acids. The germline V gene has CDR1 SQVTM and CDR2 ANQGSEA. The V gene lost 3 bases and the J gene lost 4 bases, with 18 bases spanning the gap. The DNA of the CDR3 is TGCAGCGTTGACCCCCCCCGGGAAGTTTTCTATGGCTACACCTTC. Translation gives CSVDPPREVFYGYTF.

The rearrangement joins TRBV18 to TRBJ1-2; tentatively, D is TRBD1 (5 bases). Germline CDR1 is KGHSH and CDR2 is LQKENI. The germline V and J ends were trimmed by 2 bases and 6 bases, with 10 bases remaining between them. The CDR3 length is 13 residues. CDR3 amino acids: CASSPSGTDGYTF. The CDR3 DNA is TGTGCCAGCTCACCATCGGGGACTGATGGCTACACCTTC.

The chain uses TRBV13 and TRBJ2-7; 11 bases map to TRBD2. This CDR3 is built from 15 residues. With 7 bases clipped from V and 4 bases from J, the junction kept 9 bases outside the gene matches. Per the germline V gene, CDR1 is PRHDT and CDR2 is FYEKMQ (reference sequence). The CDR3, as DNA: TGTGCCAGCACCTCCAGCGGGACTAGCGGATACGAGCAGTACTTC. It encodes CASTSSGTSGYEQYF.

The DNA of the CDR3 is TGTGCCACCAGCCAAAACTGGGAAAGACGTCAGCCCCAGCATTTT. This codes for CATSQNWERRQPQHF. The chain is built from TRBV15 and TRBJ1-5, with D hard to call. The germline gives CDR1 LNHNV, CDR2 YYDKDF (reference sequence). V lost 5 bases and J lost 6, with 17 bases in between. The CDR3 has 15 residues.